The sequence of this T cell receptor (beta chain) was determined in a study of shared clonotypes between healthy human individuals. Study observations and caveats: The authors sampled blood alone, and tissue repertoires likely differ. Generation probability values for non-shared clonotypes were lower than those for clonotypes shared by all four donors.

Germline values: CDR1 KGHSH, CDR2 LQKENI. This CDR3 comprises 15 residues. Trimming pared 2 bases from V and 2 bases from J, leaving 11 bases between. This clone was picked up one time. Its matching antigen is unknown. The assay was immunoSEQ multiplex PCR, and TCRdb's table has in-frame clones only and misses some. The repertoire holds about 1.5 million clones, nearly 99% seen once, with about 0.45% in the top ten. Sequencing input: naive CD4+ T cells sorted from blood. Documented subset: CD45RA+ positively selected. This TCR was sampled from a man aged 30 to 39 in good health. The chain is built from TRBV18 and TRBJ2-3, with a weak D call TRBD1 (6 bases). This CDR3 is CASSPGGHLTDTQYF. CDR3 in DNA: TGTGCCAGCTCACCAGGGGGCCACCTCACAGATACGCAGTATTTT.